The 24 T cell receptor beta chains reported below all come from one sample, sequenced in a study of Graves' ophthalmopathy and Graves' hyperthyroidism (dated by TCRdb to 2017 to 2018). The listed sequencing device is Illumina HiSeq 2000. For repertoire sequencing, TCR beta CDR3 regions were amplified from RNA transcripts. The first round of RT-PCR was done with HTBI primers and the Qiagen OneStep RT-PCR kit, and was followed by a second round of multiplex PCR, then size selection and purification. TCRdb itself trimmed the public reads at Q25 with fastp, ran MiXCR and retained productive beta chains. Entries are consolidated by CDR3 protein sequence, retaining the most common genes and DNA. This sample has around 590,000 distinct CDR3 sequences in its table, and under 40% of those were observed once. About 4.6% of the sample lies in the top ten. Sequencing input: peripheral blood or thyroid tissue (not recorded which). The receptors were gathered from an adult man with Graves' hyperthyroidism.

This clonotype was observed many times. This chain links TRBV7-2 with TRBJ2-2; D may be TRBD1 (6 bases). This CDR3 contains 16 residues. Germline values: CDR1 SGHTA, CDR2 FQGNSA. Trimming stripped 0 bases from V and 6 bases from J, with 14 bases between. CDR3 sequence reads: CASSLALTGYSGELFF. Here the CDR3 DNA reads TGTGCCAGCAGCTTAGCCCTTACAGGGTACTCCGGGGAGCTGTTTTTT.

This clonotype occurred a few times. This chain uses TRBV12-3 or TRBV12-4 with TRBJ2-2; D is perhaps TRBD2 (5 bases). Trimming took 0 bases from V and 9 from J, leaving 23 bases between them. This CDR3 has 18 residues. The CDR3 coding sequence is TGTGCCAGCAGTTTAGCGCGAGTACAGCGGCTTCGGAAGCGGGAGCTGTTTTTT. It encodes CASSLARVQRLRKRELFF.

The J gene is TRBJ2-3, the V gene TRBV20-1; tentative D call: TRBD2 (6 bases). The CDR3 totals 15 residues. V was pared by 6 bases and J by 6 bases, with 22 bases between. Germline CDR1 is DFQATT and CDR2 is SNEGSKA (reference sequence). CDR3 in DNA: TGCAGTGCCCACCTCACTGGCGGGATCGAGGATACGCAGTATTTT. Translated: CSAHLTGGIEDTQYF.

In DNA, the CDR3 is TGTGCCATCAGTCAGGAGGTCCAGGGCTATGGCTACACCTTC. As protein: CAISQEVQGYGYTF. The chain recombines TRBV10-3 with TRBJ1-2; tentative D call: TRBD1 (5 bases). The CDR3 runs 14 residues. The germline V gene encodes CDR1 ENHRY and CDR2 SYGVKD. Trimming removed 5 bases from V and 4 bases from J, with 14 bases in between.

This clonotype appeared a few times. The chain carries TRBV3-1 and TRBJ1-1, with a possible D match to TRBD1 (6 bases). The V and J ends lost 0 bases and 1 base respectively, with 15 bases between them. The CDR3 runs 17 residues. Germline values: CDR1 LGHDT, CDR2 YNNKEL (reference sequence). CDR3 residues: CASSQDGAGHTNTEAFF. CDR3 DNA: TGTGCCAGCAGCCAAGATGGGGCGGGACATACGAACACTGAAGCTTTCTTT.

This clonotype was observed many times. The rearrangement links TRBV2 to TRBJ2-7, with 7 bases identical to TRBD1. Per the germline V gene, CDR1 is SNHLY and CDR2 is FYNNEI. V was clipped by 6 bases and J by 4 bases; unmatched bases: 9. The CDR3 sequence is 14 residues long. DNA for the CDR3: TGTGCCAGCAGCGTAAACAGGGGTTGGTACGAGCAGTACTTC. Protein product: CASSVNRGWYEQYF.

A few counts support this clonotype. The rearrangement uses TRBV29-1 and TRBJ2-7; 10 bases are shared with TRBD1. The CDR3 covers 14 residues. CDR1 SQVTM and CDR2 ANQGSEA come from the germline V gene. V was pared by 7 bases and J by 2 bases, with 8 bases of the junction left unmatched. As DNA, the CDR3 is TGCAGCGGGACCGGGACAGGGGAGGCCTACGAGCAGTACTTC. The encoded protein is CSGTGTGEAYEQYF.

A word on this clonotype: A much larger clone sits a single nucleotide away, making a read error possible. The chain carries TRBV5-1 and TRBJ2-5, with D unclear. The V gene's germline CDR1 is SGHRS and CDR2 YFSETQ. The CDR3 runs 18 residues. V lost 1 base, J lost 0 bases, and 19 bases lay in between. CDR3 protein: CASSLIAIEIVYQETQYF. The CDR3 nucleotides read TGCGCCAGCAGCTTGATTGCTATCGAGATCGTCTACCAAGAGACCCAGTACTTC.

In this sample, this clonotype turned up many times. The rearrangement uses TRBV5-1 and TRBJ2-7, with 8 bases matching TRBD1. Germline loops: CDR1 SGHRS, CDR2 YFSETQ. The CDR3 is 13 amino acids. V lost 3 bases to trimming and J lost 5 bases; unmatched junction nucleotides: 4. For the CDR3, the DNA is TGCGCCAGCAGCTGGACGACAGGGGACGAGCAGTACTTC. Residues: CASSWTTGDEQYF. Combining the CDR3 with reference TRBV5-1 and TRBJ2-7 gives the whole variable domain KAGVTQTPRYLIKTRGQQVTLSCSPISGHRSVSWYQQTPGQGLQFLFEYFSETQRNKGNFPGRFSGRQFSNSRSEMNVSTLELGDSALYLCASSWTTGDEQYFGPGTRLTVT.

The V and J genes are TRBV25-1 and TRBJ1-4, with 8 bases matching TRBD1. This CDR3 is built from 14 residues. Germline lookup yields CDR1 MGHDK and CDR2 SYGVNS. After removal of 1 base from V and 8 bases from J, the junction contained 3 bases not matched to a gene. CDR3 sequence: CASSELGDREKLFF. In nucleotides, the CDR3 is TGTGCCAGCAGTGAATTGGGGGACAGGGAAAAACTGTTTTTT.

The V and J genes are TRBV29-1 and TRBJ1-4; 7 bases align to TRBD1. This CDR3 contains 14 residues. The V and J ends lost 5 bases and 10 bases, in that order; junction bases with no gene match: 13. Germline assignment: CDR1 SQVTM and CDR2 ANQGSEA. This chain's CDR3 is CSVSGTDISGKLFF. The DNA of the CDR3 is TGCAGCGTTTCAGGGACAGATATCAGCGGAAAACTGTTTTTT. The full variable domain, completed using reference TRBV29-1 and TRBJ1-4, is SAVISQKPSRDICQRGTSLTIQCQVDSQVTMMFWYRQQPGQSLTLIATANQGSEATYESGFVIDKFPISRPNLTFSTLTVSNMSPEDSSIYLCSVSGTDISGKLFFGSGTQLSVL.

The rearrangement uses TRBV2 and TRBJ2-7, with D tentatively TRBD1 or TRBD2 (6 bases each). The V end was cut by 5 bases, the J end by 9 bases, with 14 bases between. Germline V gene sequence: CDR1 SNHLY, CDR2 FYNNEI. This CDR3 has 12 residues. This CDR3 reads CASSPVSGAQYF. CDR3 nucleotides: TGTGCCAGCAGTCCCGTATCGGGGGCGCAGTACTTC.

The V and J genes are TRBV5-5 and TRBJ1-1; TRBD1 agrees at 8 bases. Germline V lookup: CDR1 SGHKS, CDR2 YYEKEE (reference sequence). Trimming removed 6 bases from V and 1 base from J; junction bases left unmatched: 11. This CDR3 comprises 16 residues. The CDR3: CASNTRQGYGNTEAFF. CDR3 bases: TGTGCCAGCAACACTCGACAGGGGTACGGGAACACTGAAGCTTTCTTT.

This clonotype was seen only a few times. This chain joins TRBV6-7 and TRBJ1-3; no definite D call. Being an ORF, TRBV6-7 has a function that is uncertain. This CDR3 is built from 16 residues. Trimming cost V 7 bases and J 2 bases, with 18 bases left between them. The CDR3 protein is CASTHVAAGPGNTIYF. Written as DNA, the CDR3 is TGTGCCAGCACCCACGTTGCTGCGGGCCCTGGAAACACCATATATTTT.

Notes on this clonotype: Because the CDR3's place on the DNA is in doubt, the DNA is left out and the CDR3 is given as listed by TCRdb. This CDR3 is CSVCASTGVGENTEAFF. The J gene is TRBJ1-1, the V gene TRBV29-1; TRBD1, the D gene given by the table, was not confirmed from the DNA. The CDR3 sequence runs 17 residues, both termini included. Germline CDR1 and CDR2: SQVTM and ANQGSEA.

The chain uses TRBV20-1 and TRBJ2-5; 13 nucleotides agree with TRBD2. Looked up from germline, CDR1 is DFQATT and CDR2 is SNEGSKA (reference sequence). After removal of 0 bases from V and 5 bases from J, the junction contained 0 bases not matched to a gene. This CDR3 spans 14 amino acids. CDR3 loop: CSARELAGGETQYF. The CDR3 bases are TGCAGTGCTAGAGAACTAGCGGGGGGGGAGACCCAGTACTTC.

The sample holds many counts of this clonotype. This rearrangement joins TRBV19 to TRBJ1-2; 9 bases agree with TRBD1. The ends lost 3 bases at V and 7 bases at J; junction bases unmatched: 9. Per germline, CDR1 LNHDA and CDR2 SQIVND (reference sequence). CDR3 length: 15 amino acids. CDR3 nucleotide sequence: TGTGCCAGTAGTATGGGACAGGGAGGGATGAGTGGCTACACCTTC. This encodes CASSMGQGGMSGYTF.

Only a few counts were recorded for this clonotype. The rearrangement links TRBV20-1 to TRBJ2-5; 9 nucleotides match TRBD1. Germline loops: CDR1 DFQATT, CDR2 SNEGSKA (reference sequence). Unmatched junction bases numbered 3, after V lost 1 base and J lost 3 bases. The CDR3 is made up of 14 amino acids. The CDR3 sequence: CSARGDRVKETQYF. The CDR3 DNA is TGCAGTGCTAGAGGGGACAGGGTGAAAGAGACCCAGTACTTC.

This clonotype was found many times. J is TRBJ1-1 and V is TRBV2, with D uncertain. Per the germline V gene, CDR1 is SNHLY and CDR2 is FYNNEI. Trimming shortened V by 5 bases and J by 10 bases, and 14 bases separated the two germline ends. This CDR3 is 12 amino acids long. CDR3 in DNA: TGTGCCAGCAGTCTAAATGGCGAGGGAGCTTTCTTT. It yields the protein CASSLNGEGAFF.

Turning to this clonotype: One end of the junction fails to match germline, which may point to a read error. This chain uses TRBV24-1 with TRBJ1-4; TRBD1 matches at 7 bases. This CDR3 comprises 15 residues. Germline CDR1 and CDR2: KGHDR and SFDVKD. CDR3 residues: CATGDQGEGDEKLFF. CDR3 in DNA: TGTGCCACCGGTGATCAGGGGGAAGGGGACGAAAAACTGTTTTTT.

This clonotype was recorded many times. This sequence joins TRBV6-5 and TRBJ2-2; D gene ambiguous. CDR1 is MNHEY and CDR2 is SVGAGI in the germline V gene. The CDR3 sequence is 11 residues long. The V end lost 8 bases, the J end lost 6 bases, and 7 bases lay between the germline ends. CDR3 DNA sequence: TGTGCCAGCTCAAACCCCGGGGAGCTGTTTTTT. This codes for CASSNPGELFF.

This clonotype was counted many times. This chain uses TRBV2 with TRBJ1-1, with TRBD1 matching over 7 bases. This CDR3 has 14 residues. Trimming removed 10 bases from V and 1 base from J; junction bases left unmatched: 9. In germline, CDR1 is SNHLY, CDR2 FYNNEI. As DNA, the CDR3 is TGTGCCATCCCAGGGGGTGTACGGAACACTGAAGCTTTCTTT. It codes for CAIPGGVRNTEAFF. Complete variable domain (other parts from reference TRBV2 and TRBJ1-1): EPEVTQTPSHQVTQMGQEVILRCVPISNHLYFYWYRQILGQKVEFLVSFYNNEISEKSEIFDDQFSVERPDGSNFTLKIRSTKLEDSAMYFCAIPGGVRNTEAFFGQGTRLTVV.

This clonotype was seen more than once but under ten times. The chain links TRBV13 to TRBJ2-2; D unresolved. The germline V gene has CDR1 PRHDT and CDR2 FYEKMQ (reference sequence). The CDR3 totals 15 residues. Trimming stripped 5 bases from V and 0 bases from J, with 10 bases between. The CDR3 DNA reads TGTGCCAGCAGCAACATGGTCTCGAACACCGGGGAGCTGTTTTTT. Protein sequence: CASSNMVSNTGELFF. Supplemented by reference TRBV13 and TRBJ2-2, the full variable domain reads AAGVIQSPRHLIKEKRETATLKCYPIPRHDTVYWYQQGPGQDPQFLISFYEKMQSDKGSIPDRFSAQQFSDYHSELNMSSLELGDSALYFCASSNMVSNTGELFFGEGSRLTVL.

This chain links TRBV12-3 or TRBV12-4 with TRBJ2-2; D call uncertain. V dropped 5 bases and J dropped 0 bases, with 10 bases sitting between them. The CDR3 covers 15 residues. Written as DNA, the CDR3 is TGTGCCAGCAGTCCTGCGTCTCCGAACACCGGGGAGCTGTTTTTT. Translating gives CASSPASPNTGELFF.